This record looks at one TCR beta chain sequence and its context. Its specificity is not known. MiXCR was run by TCRdb on the 5' RACE reads, yielding one entry per CDR3 protein. The sample contains some 240,000 distinct CDR3 sequences, more than 20% of which appear only once. The record originates from a study of CD8 T cells in ankylosing spondylitis. General study points: Earlier authors reported some of these motif variants in reactive arthritis synovial fluid and blood. Those disease-linked clones were CD8+; they were also relatively rare in peripheral blood.

The V segment lost 6 bases and the J segment 6 bases; nucleotides outside the gene matches: 12. CDR1 DFQATT and CDR2 SNEGSKA come from the germline V gene (reference sequence). CDR3 length equals 15 residues. This sequence originates from a male donor with ankylosing spondylitis or in good health (not recorded which). The sequencing sample was made of blood, either unsorted or a sorted T cell fraction (not recorded which). The J gene is TRBJ2-3, the V gene TRBV20-1, with 10 nucleotides matching TRBD1. The chain's CDR3 is CSAPPGTGASDTQYF. CDR3 bases: TGCAGTGCGCCCCCCGGGACAGGGGCCTCGGATACGCAGTATTTT.